This T cell receptor (beta chain) was found in a study of cytomegalovirus exposure and HLA in healthy donors. This clone was counted a few times. Its antigen is not identified. Amplification used 60 Vbeta primers and 13 Jbeta primers. The method was immunoSEQ multiplex PCR; TCRdb's version includes in-frame clones alone and lacks a portion of them. The sample lists hundreds of thousands of clones, 85% to 90% occurring once. The study's findings and limits: A likely sequencing artifact accounted for one observed cluster of highly shared sequence variants. For TCR beta chains, V- and J-gene trimming was later linked to a missense DCLRE1C variant. A previous analysis found most TCR beta V segments productive roughly 87% or roughly 30% of the time.

The sequencing sample was made of PBMCs. The receptor was derived from a young woman in good health and CMV-seronegative.

Here the CDR3 DNA reads TGTGCCAGCAGTTACGAGGGACAGGGGCCTGGCTACACCTTC. It yields the protein CASSYEGQGPGYTF. This chain connects TRBV9 to TRBJ1-2; 10 bases line up with TRBD1. The CDR3 consists of 14 residues. With V trimmed by 5 bases and J by 7 bases, 8 bases remained unmatched. Germline V gene lookup returns CDR1 SGDLS and CDR2 YYNGEE.